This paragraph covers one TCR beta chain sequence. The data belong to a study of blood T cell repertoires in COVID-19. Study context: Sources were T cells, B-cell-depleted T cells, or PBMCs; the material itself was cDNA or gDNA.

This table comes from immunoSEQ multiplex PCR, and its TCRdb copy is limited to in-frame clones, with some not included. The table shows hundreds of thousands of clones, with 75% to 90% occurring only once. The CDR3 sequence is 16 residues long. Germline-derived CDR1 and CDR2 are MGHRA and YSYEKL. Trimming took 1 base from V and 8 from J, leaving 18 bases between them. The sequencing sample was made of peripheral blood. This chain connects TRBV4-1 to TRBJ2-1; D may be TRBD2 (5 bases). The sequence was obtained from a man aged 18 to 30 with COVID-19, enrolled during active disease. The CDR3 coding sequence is TGCGCCAGCAGCCAAGTTGGCACTAGTGGGCGCGATGAGCAGTTCTTC. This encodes CASSQVGTSGRDEQFF.